These 5 T cell receptor beta chains were all obtained from the same sample, sequenced in a study of Ad26.COV2.S vaccination and SARS-CoV-2 variants (dated by TCRdb to the early 2020s). Libraries came from the immunoSEQ multiplex PCR assay. Drawn from immuneACCESS, this table holds only the in-frame rearrangements with V and J called that TCRdb kept. Clones are partly lost; checked studies trace under half to an unresolved V gene and leave the rest unexplained. In this sample the table shows about 350,000 clones, approximately 90% of which occur a single time. Together, the top ten hold 5% of the sample. The treatment or condition label on this specimen signifies: 15 to 20 received Ad26.COV2.S at low or high dose, single or two shots; five or six received placebo; per-sample allocation not given. Repertoires of vaccine and placebo recipients were sequenced from samples collected on day 63 after the first injection.

The sequencing used peripheral blood, collected in a trial of Ad26.COV2.S vaccine versus placebo. The receptors derive from a person between 18 and 60 years old who received the Ad26.COV2.S COVID-19 vaccine or a placebo.

The chain recombines TRBV18 with TRBJ2-3; 7 bases fit TRBD1. The length of the CDR3 is 17 residues. Germline CDR1 is KGHSH and CDR2 is LQKENI. V shed 3 bases, J shed 1 base, and the junction held 10 bases outside the gene matches. The CDR3 region is CASSPPTGDPRTDTQYF. For the CDR3, the DNA is TGTGCCAGCTCACCTCCAACAGGGGACCCTCGCACAGATACGCAGTATTTT.

This clone was detected once. V gene TRBV7-2 combines with J gene TRBJ2-2; D might be TRBD1 (5 bases). The CDR3 is made up of 14 amino acids. The V gene's germline CDR1 is SGHTA and CDR2 FQGNSA. V was pared by 2 bases and J by 4 bases, with 8 bases between. Here the CDR3 DNA reads TGTGCCAGCAGCTTACAGGGTTTCACCGGGGAGCTGTTTTTT. It specifies CASSLQGFTGELFF. Full variable domain (rest looked up from reference TRBV7-2 and TRBJ2-2): GAGVSQSPSNKVTEKGKDVELRCDPISGHTALYWYRQSLGQGLEFLIYFQGNSAPDKSGLPSDRFSAERTGGSVSTLTIQRTQQEDSAVYLCASSLQGFTGELFFGEGSRLTVL.

This clone appeared a single time. The chain uses TRBV7-2 and TRBJ2-3; tentatively, D is TRBD1 or TRBD2 (5 bases each). The CDR3 spans 14 residues. V was clipped by 3 bases and J by 5 bases, with 12 bases between them. Germline-derived CDR1 and CDR2 are SGHTA and FQGNSA. As DNA, the CDR3 is TGTGCCAGCAGCTTTGCAGGGAGAGGAGATACGCAGTATTTT. It is translated as CASSFAGRGDTQYF.

This chain uses TRBV7-9 with TRBJ2-1, with 12 bases that match TRBD2. CDR1 and CDR2 (germline): SEHNR, FQNEAQ (reference sequence). J gave up 6 bases and V 5 bases, and 5 bases lay outside the gene matches. The length of the CDR3 is 15 residues. This chain's CDR3 is CASSLRTSGINEQFF. The CDR3 region has the DNA TGTGCCAGCAGCCTCAGGACTAGCGGGATCAATGAGCAGTTCTTC.

Turning to this clone: This sample also contains other DNA sequences that code for the same CDR3. The chain uses TRBV4-1 and TRBJ1-5, with TRBD1 as a possible D gene (5 bases). The V end lost 0 bases, the J end lost 3 bases, and 9 bases lay between the germline ends. Germline assignment: CDR1 MGHRA and CDR2 YSYEKL. The CDR3 sequence is 15 residues long. The CDR3 sequence is CASSQEGRVNQPQHF. Here the CDR3 DNA reads TGCGCCAGCAGCCAAGAAGGCAGGGTCAATCAGCCCCAGCATTTT.